These 6 T cell receptor beta chains came from one sample sequenced in a study of T cell responses to AZD1222 COVID-19 vaccine. The table came from immunoSEQ multiplex PCR; TCRdb's copy has only in-frame clones and leaves some out. Among 90,000 to 100,000 clones listed, approximately 91% were seen once. Sequenced material: peripheral blood, taken on day 0 of AZD1222 vaccination. The origin of the receptors is an adult in good health.

The genes are TRBV3-1 (or the pseudogene TRBV3-2) and TRBJ1-4, with TRBD1 matching 9 bases. The V segment lost 4 bases and the J segment 2 bases; nucleotides outside the gene matches: 2. The CDR3 covers 15 residues. CDR1 is LGHDT, CDR2 YNNKEL, per germline (reference sequence). Here the CDR3 reads CASSPDRGTNEKLFF. As DNA, the CDR3 is TGTGCCAGCAGCCCGGACAGGGGTACTAATGAAAAACTGTTTTTT.

The V call is TRBV2, the J call TRBJ2-1, with a possible D match to TRBD2 (5 bases). V shed 6 bases and J shed 12 bases, with 21 bases lying between them. Germline assignment: CDR1 SNHLY and CDR2 FYNNEI. The CDR3 totals 14 residues. CDR3 amino acids: CASSEGPGPGGQFF. The CDR3, as DNA: TGTGCCAGCAGCGAGGGCCCCGGGCCCGGAGGGCAGTTCTTC.

The gene calls are TRBV9 and TRBJ1-4, with D uncertain. Trimming took 4 bases from V and 4 from J, leaving 17 bases between them. The CDR3 spans 16 residues. CDR1 is SGDLS, CDR2 YYNGEE, per germline. CDR3: CASSSPGSRFNEKLFF. The DNA for the CDR3 is TGTGCCAGCAGCTCCCCAGGAAGCAGGTTTAATGAAAAACTGTTTTTT.

The gene calls are TRBV7-9 and TRBJ2-5, with D unclear. The CDR3 contains 10 residues. Germline V gene sequence: CDR1 SEHNR, CDR2 FQNEAQ (reference sequence). Trimming took off 1 base at V and 8 bases at J, with 2 bases between the two ends. Written as DNA, the CDR3 is TGTGCCAGCAGCTTAGAAACCCAGTACTTC. This sequence encodes CASSLETQYF.

The chain is built from TRBV7-8 and TRBJ1-2; weak D call: TRBD1 (5 bases). The CDR3 extends over 16 amino acids. Germline V CDR1 and CDR2: SGHVS, FQNEAQ. Between the trimmed V and J ends, which lost 1 base and 2 bases, there was a span of 14 bases. CDR3 sequence (DNA): TGTGCCAGCAGCTTAGGAGCAGGGATCGAAAACTATGGCTACACCTTC. Translation: CASSLGAGIENYGYTF.

CDR3 DNA sequence: TGTGCCAGCAGTAGGGGGAACCTCGGAGATACGCAGTATTTT. It codes for CASSRGNLGDTQYF. The genes are TRBV25-1 and TRBJ2-3; TRBD1 might be the D (6 bases). V lost 5 bases to trimming and J lost 5 bases, with 14 bases between them. The germline gives CDR1 MGHDK, CDR2 SYGVNS. The CDR3 is 14 residues long.